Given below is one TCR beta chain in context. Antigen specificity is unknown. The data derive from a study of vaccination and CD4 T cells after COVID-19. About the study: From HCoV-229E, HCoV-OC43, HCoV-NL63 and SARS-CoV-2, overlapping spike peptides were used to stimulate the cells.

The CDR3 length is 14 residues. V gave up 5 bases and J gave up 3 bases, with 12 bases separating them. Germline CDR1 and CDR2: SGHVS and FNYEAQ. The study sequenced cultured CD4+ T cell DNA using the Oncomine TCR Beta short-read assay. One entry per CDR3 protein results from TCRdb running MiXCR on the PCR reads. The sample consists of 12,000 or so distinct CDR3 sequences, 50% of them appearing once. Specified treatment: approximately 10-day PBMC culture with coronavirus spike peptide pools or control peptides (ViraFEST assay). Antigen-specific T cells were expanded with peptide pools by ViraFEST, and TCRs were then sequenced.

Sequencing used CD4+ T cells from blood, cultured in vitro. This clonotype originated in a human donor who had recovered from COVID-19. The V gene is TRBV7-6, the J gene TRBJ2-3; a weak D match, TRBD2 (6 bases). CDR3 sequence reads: CASSPTGVTDTQYF. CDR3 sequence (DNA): TGTGCCAGCAGCCCAACGGGAGTAACAGATACGCAGTATTTT.